This T cell receptor (beta chain) was recorded in a study of cytomegalovirus exposure and HLA in healthy donors. Amplification used 60 Vbeta primers and 13 Jbeta primers. Sequenced by immunoSEQ multiplex PCR; TCRdb stores in-frame clones only, minus some. The sample has more than 95,000 clones, 65% to 80% seen once. CDR1 and CDR2 (germline): KGHSH, LQKENI. Trimming took 3 bases from V and 0 from J, leaving 18 bases between them. CDR3 length: 18 amino acids. The TCR was taken from a woman in her 70s in good health and CMV-seropositive. The specimen was PBMCs. The chain carries TRBV18 and TRBJ1-3; the D is unclear. CDR3 amino acids: CASSPFPYAEFSGNTIYF. The DNA for the CDR3 is TGTGCCAGCTCACCTTTCCCCTATGCGGAGTTCTCTGGAAACACCATATATTTT.